The 9 T cell receptor beta chains reported below all come from one sample, sequenced in a study of blood T cell repertoires in COVID-19. TCRdb's copy holds only in-frame clones and misses some; the assay was immunoSEQ multiplex PCR. The data contain approximately 150,000 clones, approximately 80% of them singletons. What was sequenced was peripheral blood. These receptors were collected from a human donor in a cohort sampled during active COVID-19.

The J gene is TRBJ2-7, the V gene TRBV4-3, with D perhaps matching TRBD2 (7 bases). Germline V CDR1 and CDR2: LGHNA, YSLEER. The CDR3 loop spans 18 amino acids. Trimming took 0 bases from V and 0 from J, leaving 18 bases between them. The CDR3 sequence is CASSQDLGGAGSSYEQYF. The CDR3 DNA reads TGCGCCAGCAGCCAAGATTTGGGGGGGGCAGGGAGCTCCTACGAGCAGTACTTC.

The gene calls are TRBV28 and TRBJ1-3; 9 nucleotides align to TRBD1. The CDR3 consists of 15 residues. V lost 10 bases, J lost 4 bases, and 11 bases stayed unmatched. Germline lookup yields CDR1 MDHEN and CDR2 SYDVKM. The CDR3 protein is CATRDRVSVGNTIYF. The DNA for the CDR3 is TGTGCCACCAGGGACAGGGTTTCGGTAGGAAACACCATATATTTT.

The gene calls are TRBV6-2 or TRBV6-3 and TRBJ2-5, with 10 bases that match TRBD1. Trimming took 1 base from V and 5 from J; bases not matched to a gene: 10. Germline lookup yields CDR1 MNHEY and CDR2 SVGEGT. The CDR3 is made up of 17 amino acids. Here the CDR3 reads CASSYWPGQGIWETQYF. In nucleotides, the CDR3 is TGTGCCAGCAGTTACTGGCCGGGACAGGGGATCTGGGAGACCCAGTACTTC.

This rearrangement joins TRBV5-1 to TRBJ1-2; no clear D gene. Germline V lookup: CDR1 SGHRS, CDR2 YFSETQ. The CDR3 contains 11 residues. The germline V and J ends were trimmed by 7 bases and 3 bases, with 7 bases remaining between them. CDR3 nucleotides: TGCGCCAGCGGCCGGGACTATGGCTACACCTTC. Translated: CASGRDYGYTF.

This chain uses TRBV5-1 with TRBJ2-7, with D perhaps TRBD2 (6 bases). The ends were cut back, 0 bases at V and 6 bases at J, with 13 bases in the middle. The CDR3 has 14 residues. Per germline, CDR1 SGHRS and CDR2 YFSETQ. CDR3 sequence: CASSLDPLGGEQYF. In DNA, the CDR3 is TGCGCCAGCAGCTTGGATCCTCTGGGGGGCGAGCAGTACTTC.

The CDR3 DNA reads as TGCGCCAGCAGCCAAGACCCACTATTCTCTGGAAACACCATATATTTT. Protein sequence: CASSQDPLFSGNTIYF. The V gene is TRBV5-1, the J gene TRBJ1-3; no firm D call. The CDR3 loop spans 16 amino acids. Germline V lookup: CDR1 SGHRS, CDR2 YFSETQ. The V and J ends lost 4 bases and 0 bases respectively, with 14 bases between them.

This clone was found a few times. The chain is built from TRBV27 and TRBJ2-3; TRBD1 is a possible D gene (6 bases). The CDR3 is made up of 14 amino acids. Germline assignment: CDR1 MNHEY and CDR2 SMNVEV (reference sequence). V lost 2 bases, J lost 4 bases, and 10 bases lay in between. Here the CDR3 reads CASSLRNRADTQYF. CDR3 DNA: TGTGCCAGCAGTTTACGTAACAGGGCAGATACGCAGTATTTT.

The chain carries TRBV6-6 and TRBJ2-5; tentatively, D is TRBD2 (5 bases). Germline V gene sequence: CDR1 MNHNY, CDR2 SVGAGI (reference sequence). The length of the CDR3 is 14 residues. Between the trimmed V and J ends, which lost 0 bases and 5 bases, there was a span of 10 bases. The CDR3 region has the DNA TGTGCCAGCAGTTACTCAGGCGGGCGGGAGACCCAGTACTTC. Translation: CASSYSGGRETQYF.

The chain joins TRBV24-1 to TRBJ2-7, with TRBD1 matching 7 bases. This CDR3 contains 15 residues. Trimming cost V 5 bases and J 4 bases; bases outside gene matches: 10. Per germline, CDR1 KGHDR and CDR2 SFDVKD. This CDR3 reads CATSVGRGGVYEQYF. The DNA of the CDR3 is TGTGCCACCAGTGTGGGAAGAGGGGGCGTATACGAGCAGTACTTC.